The 4 T cell receptor beta chains reported below all come from one sample, sequenced in a study of T cell changes during pregnancy in multiple sclerosis. Only in-frame clones appear in the TCRdb table, and some are missing; sequencing was by immunoSEQ multiplex PCR. The sample contains fewer than 150,000 clones, about 95% of which appear only once. Here the sequenced sample was peripheral blood, taken after pregnancy. The source is a female donor with multiple sclerosis, enrolled in a pregnancy study.

The J gene is TRBJ1-1, the V gene TRBV28; TRBD1 aligns across 8 bases. This CDR3 has 16 amino acids. The trim removed 5 bases at V and 10 bases at J, leaving 18 bases unmatched. The germline CDR1 and CDR2 sequences are MDHEN and SYDVKM. This CDR3 reads CASSIYGDRLAGGAFF. The CDR3 nucleotides read TGTGCCAGCAGTATATATGGGGACAGGCTAGCCGGGGGAGCTTTCTTT.

The chain has TRBV5-1 and TRBJ1-3; D remains ambiguous. The V gene's germline CDR1 is SGHRS and CDR2 YFSETQ. V was pared by 0 bases and J by 8 bases, with 18 bases between. This CDR3 has 16 amino acids. CDR3 in amino acids: CASSLGQIEGGDTIYF. In nucleotides, the CDR3 is TGCGCCAGCAGCTTGGGCCAGATTGAAGGCGGAGACACCATATATTTT. The whole variable domain, filled in from reference TRBV5-1 and TRBJ1-3, reads KAGVTQTPRYLIKTRGQQVTLSCSPISGHRSVSWYQQTPGQGLQFLFEYFSETQRNKGNFPGRFSGRQFSNSRSEMNVSTLELGDSALYLCASSLGQIEGGDTIYFGEGSWLTVV.

This clone was counted a single time. The rearrangement uses TRBV28 and TRBJ2-7, with TRBD1 matching over 8 bases. J lost 0 bases, V lost 6 bases, and 4 bases had no gene match. CDR1 and CDR2 (germline): MDHEN, SYDVKM. This CDR3 contains 14 residues. Here the CDR3 reads CASSGTGSSYEQYF. In DNA form, the CDR3 reads TGTGCCAGCAGCGGGACAGGTAGCTCCTACGAGCAGTACTTC.

V and J are TRBV28 and TRBJ1-4; a possible D gene is TRBD1 (5 bases). The V end lost 6 bases, the J end lost 6 bases, and 20 bases lay between the germline ends. The germline CDR1 and CDR2 sequences are MDHEN and SYDVKM. This CDR3 is 16 amino acids long. CDR3 protein: CASSSSGGEEYEKLFF. As DNA, the CDR3 is TGTGCCAGCAGCTCCTCCGGGGGGGAAGAATATGAAAAACTGTTTTTT.